These T cell receptor beta chains were read from a single sample in a study of shared clonotypes between healthy human individuals. Libraries were prepared by immunoSEQ multiplex PCR; TCRdb keeps only in-frame clonotypes and omits some of them. Of hundreds of thousands of clones in the sample, 74% were seen once. The sequenced sample consisted of memory CD4+ T cells sorted from blood. The receptors come from a woman in her 30s in good health. Both conserved end residues are part of each CDR3. The order of the fields is clone size, J gene, V gene, D gene, CDR3 DNA, CDR3 protein. A D gene is named only where the DNA matches it firmly. Clone size is stated in some rows and not others, as once, few, many or a class when expanded.

few,TRBJ1-3,TRBV6-1,.,TGTGCCACCAGTAGCTCTGGAAACACCATATATTTT,CATSSSGNTIYF
.,TRBJ2-1,TRBV7-3,.,TGTGCCAGCAGCTTAACGCCCTTAAGCGGAGCCTCCTACAATGAGCAGTTCTTC,CASSLTPLSGASYNEQFF
.,TRBJ2-5,TRBV6-1,.,TGTGCCAGCAGTGAAGCGGAAGACTACGGGACCCAGTACTTC,CASSEAEDYGTQYF
.,TRBJ2-1,TRBV5-4,.,TGTGCCAGCAGCCTCAGCGGCTCCCCCTACAATGAGCAGTTCTTC,CASSLSGSPYNEQFF
.,TRBJ1-2,TRBV19,.,TGTGCCAGTAGTTACGGACACTCCTCGTACGGCTACACCTTC,CASSYGHSSYGYTF
once,TRBJ2-2,TRBV19,.,TGTGCCAGTAGTATAAAAGGGAACACCGGGGAGCTGTTTTTT,CASSIKGNTGELFF
.,TRBJ2-4,TRBV5-1,.,TGCGCCAGCAGCTTAGGTGACAGAGATAAAAACATTCAGTACTTC,CASSLGDRDKNIQYF
.,TRBJ1-2,TRBV6-8,.,TGTGCCAGCAGTAAGAGCTCTAGAAAGACCTATGGCTACACCTTC,CASSKSSRKTYGYTF
.,TRBJ2-3,TRBV5-1,TRBD1,TGCGCCAGCAGCCCCGGGACAGGGGGAAATACGCAGTATTTT,CASSPGTGGNTQYF
.,TRBJ2-7,TRBV5-4,TRBD2,TGTGCCAGCAGCTTGGGACTAGCGGGAGAAAGCGAGCAGTACTTC,CASSLGLAGESEQYF
.,TRBJ2-1,TRBV10-3,TRBD1,TGTGCCATCAGTGGTGGGACAGGGGGCTCAGAGGAGCAGTTCTTC,CAISGGTGGSEEQFF
once,TRBJ2-5,TRBV5-1,TRBD1,TGCGCCAGCAGGACGGGGACAGGGGGTCCGGAGACCCAGTACTTC,CASRTGTGGPETQYF
few,TRBJ2-3,TRBV27,.,TGTGCCAACCAACTAGGACAGGGGTGGGATAGCGGGACTGGAGATACGCAGTATTTT,CANQLGQGWDSGTGDTQYF
few,TRBJ1-5,TRBV7-2,.,TGTGCCAGCAGCTTAGTGGGGGGCAGGCAGCCCCAGCATTTT,CASSLVGGRQPQHF
.,TRBJ1-2,TRBV11-2,.,TGTGCCAGCAGCTTGAGGACCTATGGCTACACCTTC,CASSLRTYGYTF
.,TRBJ2-1,TRBV18,.,TGTGCCAGCTCACCTGGGGTTAGAAACAATGAGCAGTTCTTC,CASSPGVRNNEQFF
.,TRBJ2-1,TRBV7-9,.,TGTGCCAGCAGCTTAGTTGTCAGAAACAATGAGCAGTTCTTC,CASSLVVRNNEQFF
.,TRBJ2-2,TRBV30,.,TGTGCCTGGCAAGGGGGGCTGAACACCGGGGAGCTGTTTTTT,CAWQGGLNTGELFF
.,TRBJ2-1,TRBV30,TRBD2,TGTGCCTGGAGTGTACAGTTAGCGGGAGGCTCTGAGCAGTTCTTC,CAWSVQLAGGSEQFF
.,TRBJ1-4,TRBV6-5,.,TGTGCCAGCAGTTACGACAGCCTTGCAACTAATGAAAAACTGTTTTTT,CASSYDSLATNEKLFF
.,TRBJ1-1,TRBV4-1,.,TGCGCCAGCAGCCAAGATGGGAACACTGAAGCTTTCTTT,CASSQDGNTEAFF
.,TRBJ2-1,TRBV7-8,TRBD2,TGTGCCAGCGCCCGAACTAGCGGGATCTCTGGGAATGAGCAGTTCTTC,CASARTSGISGNEQFF
once,TRBJ2-3,TRBV28,TRBD2,TGTGCCAGCAGTCCGGGACTAGCGGGAGGGCCGTTCGATACGCAGTATTTT,CASSPGLAGGPFDTQYF
.,TRBJ2-5,TRBV5-1,.,TGCGCCAGCAGCTTGTTCGGATTAGAGACCCAGTACTTC,CASSLFGLETQYF
once,TRBJ2-1,TRBV5-5,.,TGTGCCAGCAGCTTGCGGTTTGGGTCAGCCTACAATGAGCAGTTCTTC,CASSLRFGSAYNEQFF
.,TRBJ2-1,TRBV5-1,.,TGCGCCAGCAGCTTGGGTAGTGGATCCTACAATGAGCAGTTCTTC,CASSLGSGSYNEQFF
many,TRBJ2-3,TRBV28,TRBD1,TGTGCCAGCATGGGGGCCGGGACAGGGGATGTGGATACGCAGTATTTT,CASMGAGTGDVDTQYF
few,TRBJ1-2,TRBV14,.,TGTGCCAGCAGCCAACGGCGGCATTATGGCTACACCTTC,CASSQRRHYGYTF
.,TRBJ1-1,TRBV6-5,.,TGTGCCAGCAGTCCCGACAGGCGCACTGAAGCTTTCTTT,CASSPDRRTEAFF
few,TRBJ1-5,TRBV5-1,.,TGCGCCAGCAGCTTGGGAGGTTCCTATCAGCCCCAGCATTTT,CASSLGGSYQPQHF
.,TRBJ2-2,TRBV9,TRBD2,TGTGCCAGCAGCGTAGACCCCGCGGGAGTTAGAAGCACCGGGGAGCTGTTTTTT,CASSVDPAGVRSTGELFF